This T cell receptor beta chain appears in the sequencing data of a study of T cell repertoires in cytomegalovirus infection. Germline loops: CDR1 SGDLS, CDR2 YYNGEE. With 4 bases clipped from V and 0 bases from J, the junction kept 12 bases outside the gene matches. CDR3 length equals 17 residues. TCRdb reprocessed the reads via MiXCR and lists one record per CDR3 protein. The table has approximately 170,000 distinct CDR3 sequences, about 15% seen once; the top ten hold about 17%. This rearrangement joins TRBV9 to TRBJ2-5, with TRBD1 identical over 7 bases. The specimen was CD8+ T cells from PBMCs. This TCR came from a human donor in good health (CMV status not recorded). Some clones in this sample may be carry-over from other donors' samples. The CDR3 DNA is TGTGCCAGCAGCATGTGGACAGGAGGTGTGGACCAAGAGACCCAGTACTTC. It translates to CASSMWTGGVDQETQYF.